Listed below are T cell receptor beta chains from one sample, sequenced in a study of T-cell memory formation after mild COVID-19. TCRdb independently ran MiXCR on the 5' RACE reads; one entry per CDR3 protein. The repertoire has 550,000 to 600,000 distinct CDR3 sequences, about a fifth of them found once; the top ten carry roughly 9.1%. The sequenced sample consisted of PBMCs or a T cell subset sorted from them (not recorded which). These receptors originate from an adult woman who had mild COVID-19 (a few samples of this study predate the infection). Cell type and time point are not known. The conserved cysteine and the conserved F or W are not part of the CDR3 here.

v_call,cdr3_aa
TRBV7-9,ASSPSTRGSNQPQH
TRBV7-6,ASSASGLETDTQY
TRBV5-1,ASSLDRRVEYYEQY
TRBV29-1,SVEDPRALGTEAF
TRBV24-1,ATSAGPSLAEQY
TRBV6-1,ASSESLGSGYT
TRBV7-8,ASSLMGTSYNEQF
TRBV12-3/TRBV12-4,ASSWARGRSYEQY
TRBV5-1,ASSSVLQDRATGELF
TRBV6-2/TRBV6-3,ASSLGLYYNEQF
TRBV10-3,ATGPQETQY
TRBV7-9,ASSAVGVTGELF
TRBV7-9,ASSPPRREQY
TRBV7-2,ASSLHTSTDTQY
TRBV29-1,SVDVQAFPNYGYT
TRBV7-2,ASSLGYQGGYNEQF
TRBV20-1,SATRQGRQETQY
TRBV4-1,ASSQDGPREQY
TRBV9,ASSVEGQGSYEQY
TRBV9,ASSVTSGTSTDTQY
TRBV4-1,ASSPGQAFNQPQH
TRBV11-2,ASRIPGVGRPRDTQY
TRBV5-1,ASSGGVYAEQF
TRBV29-1,SGYQGAYGYT
TRBV12-3/TRBV12-4,ASSFSGRASGETQY
TRBV3-1,ASSQVSVASEQY
TRBV6-5,ASRIAGQTYNEQF
TRBV7-9,ASSLAHRTAEAF
TRBV12-3/TRBV12-4,ASRLAGGYEQY
TRBV6-5,ASSPGQGYEKLF
TRBV19,ASSIAGTGANVLT
TRBV6-4,ASRAGVTGELF
TRBV5-1,ASSTAGQSFTDTQY
TRBV2,ASSEEGQLYGYT
TRBV13,ASSHYRSYEQY
TRBV2,ASKRDEPPLYNSPLH
TRBV12-3/TRBV12-4,ASRRTTDTQY
TRBV20-1,SARDPMAAGGQF
TRBV10-3,AIRRDSYNSPLH
TRBV13,ASSSRDRGTYEQY
TRBV2,ASKREADTQY
TRBV29-1,SVDGDRGHGGYT
TRBV7-9,ASSVRTSGSMSYNEQF
TRBV4-3,ASRGDGEETQY
TRBV6-6,ATISGSRMGMNEQY
TRBV20-1,SALGQGKLDYT
TRBV12-3/TRBV12-4,ASSLRTGLINTIY
TRBV19,ASSIRTGYEQY
TRBV6-1,ASSSSRAQETQY
TRBV7-9,ASVPAGPILNTEAF
TRBV19,ASSKRSRQNNEQF
TRBV3-1,ASSQVGTRYNEQF
TRBV14,ASSQGGGARETQY